Presented here are 8 T cell receptor beta chains from one specimen sequenced in a study of blood T cells in healthy people across ages. A sample-barcoded 5' primer and a J-beta primer mix were used in a second PCR of about 6 to 11 cycles. TCRdb processed the 5' RACE reads anew with MiXCR; each CDR3 protein has one entry. The repertoire has 270,000 or so distinct CDR3 sequences, roughly 29% of them found once; the top ten carry around 29%. The material sequenced was blood. Receptor source: a woman in her 70s in good health.

V is TRBV3-1 and J is TRBJ1-1, with a weak D call TRBD1 (6 bases). The CDR3 extends over 15 amino acids. Trimming removed 3 bases from V and 2 bases from J, with 13 bases in between. Germline V gives CDR1 LGHDT, CDR2 YNNKEL (reference sequence). CDR3 bases: TGTGCCAGCAGCCAGAGGGACATACCTAACACTGAAGCTTTCTTT. Translation: CASSQRDIPNTEAFF.

The chain joins TRBV5-1 to TRBJ2-5, with D maybe TRBD1 (6 bases). This CDR3 is built from 15 residues. CDR1 SGHRS and CDR2 YFSETQ come from the germline V gene. Trimming pared 3 bases from V and 11 bases from J, leaving 23 bases between. The CDR3 nucleotides read TGCGCCAGCAGCTCAGACAGGCTTCGATCTGGAGAGCAGTACTTC. Translated: CASSSDRLRSGEQYF. The full variable domain, with the rest looked up from reference TRBV5-1 and TRBJ2-5, is KAGVTQTPRYLIKTRGQQVTLSCSPISGHRSVSWYQQTPGQGLQFLFEYFSETQRNKGNFPGRFSGRQFSNSRSEMNVSTLELGDSALYLCASSSDRLRSGEQYFGPGTRLLVL.

This clonotype has just one count. The chain carries TRBV7-2 and TRBJ2-7; D might be TRBD2 (6 bases). The CDR3 has 13 residues. Looked up from germline, CDR1 is SGHTA and CDR2 is FQGNSA. V was trimmed by 6 bases and J by 2 bases, leaving 11 bases between them. CDR3 sequence reads: CASSQSGAYEQYF. CDR3 in DNA: TGTGCCAGCAGTCAGTCGGGAGCCTACGAGCAGTACTTC.

This clonotype turned up a few times. The gene calls are TRBV7-9 and TRBJ2-5; D is uncertain. Germline CDR1 reads SEHNR; CDR2 reads FQNEAQ (reference sequence). Deletions cut 1 base from V and 6 bases from J, with 9 bases between. CDR3 length: 13 residues. CDR3 bases: TGTGCCAGCAGCTTAGGGAGTCCCCAGACCCAGTACTTC. Protein: CASSLGSPQTQYF.

The chain carries TRBV15 and TRBJ1-3, with unresolved D. Germline V gene sequence: CDR1 LNHNV, CDR2 YYDKDF (reference sequence). Trimming pared 8 bases from V and 0 bases from J, leaving 8 bases between. This CDR3 comprises 13 residues. DNA for the CDR3: TGTGCCACCCGGGCCACCTCTGGAAACACCATATATTTT. It yields the protein CATRATSGNTIYF.

The rearrangement joins TRBV11-2 to TRBJ2-5; D unclear. TRBJ2-7 matches the DNA end more closely, so the J call is doubtful. In germline, CDR1 is SGHAT, CDR2 FQNNGV. CDR3 length: 12 residues. CDR3 sequence (DNA): TGTGCCAGCAGCCCTGGATTCTACGAGCAGTACTTC. Protein: CASSPGFYEQYF.

With regard to this clonotype: No conserved phenylalanine or tryptophan ends this CDR3, so it is likely a read error. The rearrangement links TRBV3-1 to TRBJ1-1; a weak D match, TRBD1 (6 bases). CDR1 and CDR2 from the germline V gene are LGHDT and YNNKEL (reference sequence). Between the trimmed V and J ends, which lost 2 bases and 3 bases, there was a span of 16 bases. The CDR3 runs to 16 residues. The CDR3 sequence: CASSQRYRVADTEAFS. The CDR3 nucleotides read TGTGCCAGCAGCCAACGATACAGGGTCGCCGACACTGAAGCTTTCTCT.

The chain carries TRBV28 and TRBJ1-2; 10 bases align to TRBD1. CDR1 and CDR2 from the germline V gene are MDHEN and SYDVKM. V was clipped by 5 bases and J by 6 bases; unmatched bases: 6. The CDR3 is 14 amino acids. The CDR3 loop reads CASSAGTGEDGYTF. DNA of the CDR3: TGTGCCAGCAGTGCAGGGACAGGGGAGGATGGCTACACCTTC.